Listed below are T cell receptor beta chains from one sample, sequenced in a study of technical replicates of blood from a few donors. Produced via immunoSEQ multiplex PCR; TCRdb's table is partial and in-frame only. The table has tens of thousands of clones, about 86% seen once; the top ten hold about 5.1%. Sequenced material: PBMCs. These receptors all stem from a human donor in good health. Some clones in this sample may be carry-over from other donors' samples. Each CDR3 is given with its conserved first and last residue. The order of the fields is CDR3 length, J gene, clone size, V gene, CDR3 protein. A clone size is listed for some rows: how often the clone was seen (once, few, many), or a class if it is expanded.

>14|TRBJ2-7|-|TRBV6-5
CASTPGTRGYEQYF
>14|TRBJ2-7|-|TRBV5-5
CASSLVQGLLEQYF
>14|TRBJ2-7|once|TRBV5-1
CASSFGTEGSEQYF
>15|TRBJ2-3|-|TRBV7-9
CASSPLRGNTDTQYF
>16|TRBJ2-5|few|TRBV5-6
CASSFGQGIWGETQYF
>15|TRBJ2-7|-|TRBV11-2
CASSLGAGTSGEQYF
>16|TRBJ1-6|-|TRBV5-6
CASSLEGRGNNSPLHF
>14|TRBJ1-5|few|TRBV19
CASSIGGSNQPQHF
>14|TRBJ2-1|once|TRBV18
CASRTSGGHNEQFF
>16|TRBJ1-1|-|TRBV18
CASSPSSSGLNTEAFF
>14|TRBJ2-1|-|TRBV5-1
CASSSGLAGGPEFF
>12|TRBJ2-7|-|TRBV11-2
CASSLDRFEQYF
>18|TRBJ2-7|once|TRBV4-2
CASSQDVPSGTTSYEQYF
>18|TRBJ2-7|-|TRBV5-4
CASSSPSGGEPSSYEQYF
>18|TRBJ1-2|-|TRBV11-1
CASSLGLGRPSPDYGYTF
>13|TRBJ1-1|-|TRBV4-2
CASSQAGNTEAFF
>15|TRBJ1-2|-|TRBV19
CASSIVTGGGYGYTF
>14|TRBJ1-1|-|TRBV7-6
CASSQRGGSTEAFF
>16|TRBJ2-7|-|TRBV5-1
CASSLGLAGTYYEQYF
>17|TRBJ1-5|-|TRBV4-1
CASSQVAGALGNQPQHF
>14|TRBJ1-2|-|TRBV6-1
CASSEARGPYGYTF
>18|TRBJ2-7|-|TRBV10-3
CAISDPGLAGGLTYEQYF